One sample yielded the 21 T cell receptor beta chains listed below, sequenced in a study of Ad26.COV2.S vaccination and SARS-CoV-2 variants. The assay was immunoSEQ multiplex PCR, and TCRdb's table has in-frame clones only and misses some. The sample consists of around 320,000 clones, 87% of them appearing once. Treatment: 19 received Ad26.COV2.S at low or high dose, single or two shots; 5 received placebo; per-sample allocation not given. Following the first vaccine or placebo injection, samples were taken on day 63. Specimen: peripheral blood, collected in a trial of Ad26.COV2.S vaccine versus placebo. The source of these receptors is a person between 18 and 65 years old who received the Ad26.COV2.S COVID-19 vaccine or a placebo.

This clone was detected only a few times. The CDR3 reads CASSLGPGQELDEQYF. In DNA, the CDR3 is TGTGCCAGCAGCTTAGGTCCGGGACAGGAGCTTGACGAGCAGTACTTC. V and J are TRBV7-9 and TRBJ2-7, with 8 bases that match TRBD1. The CDR3 spans 16 residues. V lost 1 base, J lost 5 bases, and 10 bases stayed unmatched. The germline V gene has CDR1 SEHNR and CDR2 FQNEAQ (reference sequence).

The chain links TRBV18 to TRBJ1-2; D is uncertain. The CDR3 is made up of 15 amino acids. The germline V and J ends were trimmed by 0 bases and 0 bases, with 8 bases remaining between them. Per the germline V gene, CDR1 is KGHSH and CDR2 is LQKENI. CDR3 sequence (DNA): TGTGCCAGCTCACCACCGGGCGCCCCTAACTATGGCTACACCTTC. As protein: CASSPPGAPNYGYTF.

The genes are TRBV7-3 and TRBJ2-7, with D maybe TRBD1 (5 bases). The CDR3 sequence is 12 residues long. The V gene lost 4 bases and the J gene lost 6 bases, with 10 bases spanning the gap. Per germline, CDR1 SGHTA and CDR2 FQGTGA. CDR3 in DNA: TGTGCCAGCAGCTCACCAGGGCGCGAGCAGTACTTC. It is translated as CASSSPGREQYF. The full variable domain, its missing parts supplied by reference TRBV7-3 and TRBJ2-7, is GAGVSQTPSNKVTEKGKYVELRCDPISGHTALYWYRQSLGQGPEFLIYFQGTGAADDSGLPNDRFFAVRPEGSVSTLKIQRTERGDSAVYLCASSSPGREQYFGPGTRLTVT.

The J gene is TRBJ2-1, the V gene TRBV7-3, with 7 bases that match TRBD2. The V gene end was trimmed by 2 bases and the J gene end by 1 base; junction bases not matched to a gene: 2. The CDR3 length is 15 residues. The germline V gene has CDR1 SGHTA and CDR2 FQGTGA. The CDR3 spells CASSLVGGSYNEQFF. In DNA, the CDR3 is TGTGCCAGCAGCTTAGTGGGGGGGTCCTACAATGAGCAGTTCTTC.

The chain combines TRBV7-9 with TRBJ1-5, with D possibly being TRBD1 (5 bases). The V and J ends lost 1 base and 1 base respectively, with 11 bases between them. Germline V gene data show CDR1 as SEHNR and CDR2 as FQNEAQ (reference sequence). The CDR3 loop spans 16 amino acids. The CDR3 protein is CASSLDRDLSNQPQHF. In DNA, the CDR3 is TGTGCCAGCAGCTTAGATAGGGACTTGAGCAATCAGCCCCAGCATTTT.

This chain joins TRBV21-1 and TRBJ1-2; TRBD1, as called in the table, went unchecked against the DNA. TRBV21-1 corresponds to a pseudogene. The length of the CDR3 is 12 residues. This CDR3 reads CASSQQGPGYTF. CDR3 DNA: TGTGCCAGCAGCCAACAGGGGCCTGGCTACACCTTC.

The gene calls are TRBV9 and TRBJ2-3; TRBD2 matches 7 bases. This CDR3 has 14 amino acids. Per the germline V gene, CDR1 is SGDLS and CDR2 is YYNGEE. V gave up 1 base and J gave up 2 bases; unmatched junction bases: 1. Written as DNA, the CDR3 is TGTGCCAGCAGCGTAAGCGGGGCCACAGATACGCAGTATTTT. It yields the protein CASSVSGATDTQYF.

With respect to this clone: Germline is not matched at one junction end, which may reflect a read error. The V call is TRBV7-8, the J call TRBJ1-2; no clear D. The CDR3 contains 14 residues. The V gene's germline CDR1 is SGHVS and CDR2 FQNEAQ. The CDR3 spells CASSLEGDLSSRTF. In DNA form, the CDR3 reads TGTGCCAGCAGCTTAGAGGGAGACCTATCGAGCCGTACTTTC.

This clone was recorded once. CDR3 amino acids: CASSFRTGEIGGYTF. The CDR3 DNA sequence: TGTGCCAGCAGCTTCCGGACAGGGGAGATTGGAGGCTACACCTTC. This chain uses TRBV7-2 with TRBJ1-2; TRBD1 aligns across 9 bases. The CDR3 runs 15 residues. V was clipped by 3 bases and J by 8 bases; unmatched bases: 10. Germline V gene lookup returns CDR1 SGHTA and CDR2 FQGNSA.

The J gene is TRBJ1-1, the V gene TRBV11-1, with no clear D. Trimming cost V 0 bases and J 4 bases, with 9 bases left between them. The germline gives CDR1 SGHAT, CDR2 FQDESV (reference sequence). CDR3 length equals 14 residues. CDR3 amino acids: CASSLAGQSTEAFF. CDR3 sequence (DNA): TGTGCCAGCAGCTTAGCGGGCCAGAGCACTGAAGCTTTCTTT.

The rearrangement uses TRBV3-1 (or the pseudogene TRBV3-2) and TRBJ1-6; weak D call: TRBD1 (5 bases). Germline loops: CDR1 LGHDT, CDR2 YNNKEL (reference sequence). The CDR3 loop spans 15 amino acids. V shed 0 bases and J shed 5 bases, with 8 bases lying between them. CDR3 nucleotide sequence: TGTGCCAGCAGCCAAGAGTGGGGGGATAATTCACCCCTCCACTTT. Its translation: CASSQEWGDNSPLHF.

The chain recombines TRBV4-2 with TRBJ1-2, with no clear D. Germline V CDR1 and CDR2: LGHNA, YNFKEQ. Trimming stripped 4 bases from V and 2 bases from J, with 11 bases between. The CDR3 runs 14 residues. The CDR3 protein is CASSRDIQNYGYTF. Here the CDR3 DNA reads TGTGCCAGCAGCCGCGACATCCAAAACTATGGCTACACCTTC.

This clone was picked up one time. The sample holds other DNA sequences that translate to the same CDR3. This chain connects TRBV5-1 to TRBJ1-5; no clear D. Germline V gene sequence: CDR1 SGHRS, CDR2 YFSETQ. Trimming removed 4 bases at V and 1 base at J, with 6 bases between. The CDR3 is 13 amino acids. The CDR3 region is CASSVDSNQPQHF. The CDR3 bases are TGCGCCAGCAGCGTTGACAGCAATCAGCCCCAGCATTTT.

The rearrangement links TRBV5-5 to TRBJ1-2; 9 bases are a match to TRBD1. The CDR3 is 15 residues long. Trimming removed 6 bases from V and 8 bases from J; junction bases left unmatched: 14. Germline loops: CDR1 SGHKS, CDR2 YYEKEE (reference sequence). This CDR3 is CASIMGQGASVGYTF. CDR3 nucleotide sequence: TGTGCCAGCATTATGGGACAGGGAGCCTCAGTCGGCTACACCTTC.

The chain couples TRBV6-5 to TRBJ1-2, with unresolved D. The CDR3 has 14 residues. The V end was cut by 6 bases, the J end by 6 bases, with 17 bases between. CDR1 MNHEY and CDR2 SVGAGI come from the germline V gene. The CDR3 coding sequence is TGTGCCAGCAGCCGGACGGGAATTCTTCATGGCTACACCTTC. Amino acids: CASSRTGILHGYTF.

The chain links TRBV30 to TRBJ2-1; D is unclear. V was trimmed by 0 bases and J by 2 bases, leaving 8 bases between them. The CDR3 loop spans 14 amino acids. Germline CDR1 is GTSNPN and CDR2 is SVGIG (reference sequence). The CDR3 nucleotides read TGTGCCTGGAGTGTACTTTTTCCCTACAATGAGCAGTTCTTC. Translated, it gives CAWSVLFPYNEQFF.

This clone was counted once. V and J are TRBV30 and TRBJ1-1; a weak D match, TRBD1 (5 bases). In germline, CDR1 is GTSNPN, CDR2 SVGIG (reference sequence). V was clipped by 5 bases and J by 2 bases, with 18 bases between them. The CDR3 runs 15 residues. CDR3 protein: CAWGRDGTANTEAFF. DNA of the CDR3: TGTGCCTGGGGAAGGGACGGGACGGCTAACACTGAAGCTTTCTTT.

V and J are TRBV7-9 and TRBJ1-3; no definite D call. Germline V gene data show CDR1 as SEHNR and CDR2 as FQNEAQ (reference sequence). This CDR3 spans 14 amino acids. V dropped 2 bases and J dropped 9 bases, with 14 bases sitting between them. CDR3 loop: CASSLIRPLGTIYF. CDR3 coding DNA: TGTGCCAGCAGCTTAATCCGGCCTCTCGGCACCATATATTTT.

The chain couples TRBV5-1 to TRBJ1-2; D is uncertain. V shed 0 bases and J shed 1 base, with 10 bases lying between them. Germline V gene data show CDR1 as SGHRS and CDR2 as YFSETQ. The CDR3 covers 15 residues. The CDR3 DNA follows: TGCGCCAGCAGCTTGGAGGAGGAGAATAACTATGGCTACACCTTC. It specifies CASSLEEENNYGYTF.

The gene calls are TRBV6-5 and TRBJ2-7; D may be TRBD1 or TRBD2 (5 bases each). Germline-derived CDR1 and CDR2 are MNHEY and SVGAGI. The CDR3 extends over 15 amino acids. Trimming shortened V by 4 bases and J by 6 bases, and 19 bases separated the two germline ends. The CDR3 sequence: CASSLGPGSGLEQYF. The CDR3 DNA is TGTGCCAGCAGTTTGGGACCGGGATCTGGGCTCGAGCAGTACTTC.

This chain connects TRBV10-2 to TRBJ1-6; D call uncertain. V dropped 2 bases and J dropped 13 bases, with 15 bases sitting between them. Germline lookup yields CDR1 WSHSY and CDR2 SAAADI. The CDR3 is made up of 14 amino acids. CDR3 in DNA: TGCGCCAGCAGTGAGACGAGGAGCAACGGGCCCCTCCACTTT. Amino acids: CASSETRSNGPLHF.